Sample share makes the clone carrying this T cell receptor (beta chain) medium-sized. The record originates from a study of patients and donors after allogeneic stem cell transplantation. MiXCR was run by TCRdb on the RT-PCR reads, yielding one entry per CDR3 protein. Seen here are about 76,000 distinct CDR3 sequences, about 30% observed once, and the top ten hold more than 20%. The CDR3 sequence is 15 residues long. V dropped 2 bases and J dropped 1 base, with 11 bases sitting between them. Per germline, CDR1 SGHTA and CDR2 FQGNSA. The specimen sequenced was blood, either unsorted or a sorted T cell fraction (not recorded which). The sequence was collected from a human donor who was either an allogeneic HSCT recipient or a stem cell or donor lymphocyte infusion donor (not recorded which). It is not recorded whose cells these are; they may come from a transplant donor. The rearrangement links TRBV7-2 to TRBJ2-5, with D maybe TRBD1 (7 bases). The CDR3 here is CASSLSRGVQETQYF. As DNA, the CDR3 is TGTGCCAGCAGCTTAAGCAGGGGGGTCCAAGAGACCCAGTACTTC.